The sample holds many counts of the clone carrying this T cell receptor beta chain. Its target is not known. This record comes from a study of T cells after yellow fever vaccination. Overall study results and limits: The secondary response peaked faster, at day 5 versus 15, but was weaker. Repertoires obtained by FACS sorting could include abundant clonotypes that entered as contaminants from the bulk population. In post-booster samples, most primary-vaccination clones reappeared (about 95% CD4, 70% to 90% CD8).

This CDR3 has 13 residues. V lost 7 bases, J lost 0 bases, and 12 bases lay in between. The germline V gene encodes CDR1 SQVTM and CDR2 ANQGSEA. The TCR cDNA carried a universal primer site and UMIs from 5'RACE template switching. TCRdb processed the 5' RACE reads anew with MiXCR; each CDR3 protein has one entry. This table has a few hundred thousand distinct CDR3 sequences, around 4.9% appearing once. The chain carries TRBV29-1 and TRBJ1-1; D is unclear. Sequences were derived from CD4+ T cells sorted from PBMCs, sampled on the day of the yellow fever booster vaccination. The clonotype was recovered from a man aged 18 to 30 who received the YFV17D yellow fever vaccine. The CDR3 sequence: CSGRPFMNTEAFF. The CDR3 DNA follows: TGCAGCGGCCGACCGTTCATGAACACTGAAGCTTTCTTT.